Presented here are 2 T cell receptor beta chains from one specimen sequenced in a study of cytomegalovirus exposure and HLA in healthy donors. The primer mix had 60 Vbeta and 13 Jbeta primers. Data came from immunoSEQ multiplex PCR; TCRdb stores just in-frame clones and leaves some out. The repertoire holds approximately 220,000 clones, approximately 80% seen once, with more than 0.6% in the top ten. The source material was PBMCs. The receptors here all came from a boy aged 2 to 9 in good health and CMV-seronegative.

The chain uses TRBV7-9 and TRBJ2-3; 14 bases line up with TRBD2. Per germline, CDR1 SEHNR and CDR2 FQNEAQ (reference sequence). This CDR3 region has 17 residues. The J segment lost 4 bases and the V segment lost 4 bases, leaving 7 bases of the junction unmatched. CDR3 coding DNA: TGTGCCAGCAGCTCCGGGACTAGCGGGAGTTTTTCAGATACGCAGTATTTT. Translation gives CASSSGTSGSFSDTQYF.

V usage is TRBV15 and J usage is TRBJ2-7; D perhaps matches TRBD1 (5 bases). CDR3 length: 13 amino acids. Germline CDR1 reads LNHNV; CDR2 reads YYDKDF (reference sequence). V was shortened by 5 bases and J by 5 bases, with 13 bases between the two germline ends. Here the CDR3 reads CATSLRLGDEQYF. CDR3 bases: TGTGCCACCAGCCTCCGGCTAGGGGACGAGCAGTACTTC. Full variable domain (missing parts from reference TRBV15 and TRBJ2-7): DAMVIQNPRYQVTQFGKPVTLSCSQTLNHNVMYWYQQKSSQAPKLLFHYYDKDFNNEADTPDNFQSRRPNTSFCFLDIRSPGLGDTAMYLCATSLRLGDEQYFGPGTRLTVT.